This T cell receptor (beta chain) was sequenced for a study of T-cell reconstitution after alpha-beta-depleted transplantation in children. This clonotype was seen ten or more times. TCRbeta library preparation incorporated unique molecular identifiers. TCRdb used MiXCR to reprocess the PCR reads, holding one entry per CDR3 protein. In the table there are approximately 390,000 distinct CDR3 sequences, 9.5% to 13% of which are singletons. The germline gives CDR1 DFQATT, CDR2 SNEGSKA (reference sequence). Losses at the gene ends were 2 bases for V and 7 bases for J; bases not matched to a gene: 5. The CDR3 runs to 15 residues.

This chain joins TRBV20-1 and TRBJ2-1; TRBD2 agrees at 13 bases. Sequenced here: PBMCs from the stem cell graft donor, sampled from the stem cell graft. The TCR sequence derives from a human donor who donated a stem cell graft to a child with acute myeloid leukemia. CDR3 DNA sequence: TGCAGTGCTAGAACCGGGACTAGCGGGGCTAATGAGCAGTTCTTC. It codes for CSARTGTSGANEQFF.